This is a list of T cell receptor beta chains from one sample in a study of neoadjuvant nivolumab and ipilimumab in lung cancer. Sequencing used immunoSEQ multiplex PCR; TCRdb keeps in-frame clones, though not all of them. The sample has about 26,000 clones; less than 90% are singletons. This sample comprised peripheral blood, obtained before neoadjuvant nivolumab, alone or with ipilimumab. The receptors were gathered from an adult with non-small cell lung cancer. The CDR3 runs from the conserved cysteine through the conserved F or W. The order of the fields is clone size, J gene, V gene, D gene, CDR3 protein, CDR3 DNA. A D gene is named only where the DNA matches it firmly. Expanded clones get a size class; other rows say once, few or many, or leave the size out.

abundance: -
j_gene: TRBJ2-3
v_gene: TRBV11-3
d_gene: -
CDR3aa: CASSLTGPDTQYF
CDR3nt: TGTGCCAGCAGCTTAACAGGGCCAGATACGCAGTATTTT

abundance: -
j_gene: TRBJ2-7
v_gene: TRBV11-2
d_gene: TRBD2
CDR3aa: CASSFLLAGSSYEQYF
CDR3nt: TGTGCCAGCAGCTTTCTACTAGCGGGTAGCTCCTACGAGCAGTACTTC

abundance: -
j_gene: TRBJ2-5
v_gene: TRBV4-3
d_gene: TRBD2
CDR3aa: CASSQDLAGGRETQYF
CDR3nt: TGCGCCAGCAGCCAAGATCTAGCGGGGGGGCGGGAGACCCAGTACTTC

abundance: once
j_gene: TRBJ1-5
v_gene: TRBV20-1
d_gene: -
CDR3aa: CSARDLAVQHF
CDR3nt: TGCAGTGCTAGAGATCTCGCAGTCCAGCATTTT

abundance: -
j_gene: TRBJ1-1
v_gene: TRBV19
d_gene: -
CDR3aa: CASSIVGATEAFF
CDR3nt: TGTGCCAGTAGTATAGTCGGGGCGACTGAAGCTTTCTTT

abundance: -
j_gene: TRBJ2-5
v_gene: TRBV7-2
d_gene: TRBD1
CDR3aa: CASSLNRGLQETQYF
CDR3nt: TGTGCCAGCAGCTTAAACAGGGGCCTACAAGAGACCCAGTACTTC

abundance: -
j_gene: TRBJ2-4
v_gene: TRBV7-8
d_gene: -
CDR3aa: CASSLQRVGLAKNIQYF
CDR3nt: TGTGCCAGCAGCTTACAGAGGGTGGGGTTAGCCAAAAACATTCAGTACTTC

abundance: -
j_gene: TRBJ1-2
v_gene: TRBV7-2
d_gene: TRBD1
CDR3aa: CASSPGTVNYGYTF
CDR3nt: TGTGCCAGCAGCCCCGGGACAGTGAACTATGGCTACACCTTC

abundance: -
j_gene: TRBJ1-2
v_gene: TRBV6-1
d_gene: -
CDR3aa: CASSWDMGYGYTF
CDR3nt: TGTGCCAGCAGCTGGGACATGGGCTATGGCTACACCTTC

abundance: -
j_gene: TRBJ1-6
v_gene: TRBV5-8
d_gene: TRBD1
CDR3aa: CASSLRAWDSNSPLHF
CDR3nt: TGTGCCAGCAGCTTGCGAGCCTGGGACAGCAATTCACCCCTCCACTTT

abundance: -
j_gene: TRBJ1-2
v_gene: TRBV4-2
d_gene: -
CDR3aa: CASSQDGAGTVYGYTF
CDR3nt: TGTGCCAGCAGCCAAGACGGGGCAGGGACGGTCTATGGCTACACCTTC

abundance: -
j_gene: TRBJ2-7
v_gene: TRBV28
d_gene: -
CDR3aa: CASTQVYEQYF
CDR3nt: TGTGCCAGCACTCAGGTCTACGAGCAGTACTTC

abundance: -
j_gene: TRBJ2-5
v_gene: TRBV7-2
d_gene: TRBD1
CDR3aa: CASSSSRGSRETQYF
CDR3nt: TGTGCCAGCAGCTCGTCCAGGGGGAGTCGGGAGACCCAGTACTTC

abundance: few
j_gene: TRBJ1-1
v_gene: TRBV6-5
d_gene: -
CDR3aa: CASSVDGGNTEAFF
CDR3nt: TGTGCCAGCAGTGTGGACGGAGGGAACACTGAAGCTTTCTTT

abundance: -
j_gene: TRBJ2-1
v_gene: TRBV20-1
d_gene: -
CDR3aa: CSAQGGIEQFF
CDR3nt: TGCAGTGCCCAGGGGGGGATTGAGCAGTTCTTC

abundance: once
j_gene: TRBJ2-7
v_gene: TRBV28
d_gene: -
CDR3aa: CASSSLFGEQYF
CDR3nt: TGTGCCAGCAGTTCCTTGTTCGGCGAGCAGTACTTC

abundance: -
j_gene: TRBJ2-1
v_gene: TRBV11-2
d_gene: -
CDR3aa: CASSLYRGVSYNEQFF
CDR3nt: TGTGCCAGCAGCTTATACCGAGGGGTCTCCTACAATGAGCAGTTCTTC

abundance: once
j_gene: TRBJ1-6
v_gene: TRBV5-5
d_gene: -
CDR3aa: CASSLVRGSPLHF
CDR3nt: TGTGCCAGCAGCTTGGTTCGGGGGTCACCCCTCCACTTT

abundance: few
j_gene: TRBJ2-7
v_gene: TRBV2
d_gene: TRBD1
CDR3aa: CASRTGGWEQYF
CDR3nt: TGTGCCAGCAGGACAGGGGGCTGGGAGCAGTACTTC

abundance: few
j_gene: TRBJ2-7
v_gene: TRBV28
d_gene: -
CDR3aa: CASAQVQQYF
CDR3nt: TGTGCCAGCGCACAGGTTCAGCAGTACTTC

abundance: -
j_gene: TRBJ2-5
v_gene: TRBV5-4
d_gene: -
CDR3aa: CASSFPGQLKETQYF
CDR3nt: TGTGCCAGCAGCTTTCCCGGACAGCTAAAAGAGACCCAGTACTTC

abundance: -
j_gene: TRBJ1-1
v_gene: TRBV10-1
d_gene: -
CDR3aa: CASSRDWNTEAFF
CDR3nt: TGCGCCAGCAGTAGGGACTGGAACACTGAAGCTTTCTTT

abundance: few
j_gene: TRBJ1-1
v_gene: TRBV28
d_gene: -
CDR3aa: CASSPLVADTEAFF
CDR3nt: TGTGCCAGCAGTCCCCTGGTGGCGGACACTGAAGCTTTCTTT

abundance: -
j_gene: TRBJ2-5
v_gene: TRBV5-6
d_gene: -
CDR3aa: CASSFRWDPQETQYF
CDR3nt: TGTGCCAGCAGCTTCCGGTGGGACCCTCAAGAGACCCAGTACTTC

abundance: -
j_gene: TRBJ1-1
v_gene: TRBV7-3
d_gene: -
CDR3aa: CASSKDRNTEAFF
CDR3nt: TGTGCCAGCAGCAAGGACAGGAACACTGAAGCTTTCTTT

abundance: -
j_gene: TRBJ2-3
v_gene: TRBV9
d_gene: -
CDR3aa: CASSALGTDTQYF
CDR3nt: TGTGCCAGCAGCGCGCTAGGCACAGATACGCAGTATTTT

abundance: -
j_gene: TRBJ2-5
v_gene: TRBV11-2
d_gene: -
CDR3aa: CASSLSGFGETQYF
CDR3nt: TGTGCCAGCAGCTTATCAGGGTTCGGGGAGACCCAGTACTTC